The clone carrying this T cell receptor beta chain has a handful of counts. This sample is part of a study of blood T cells in healthy people across ages. The germline V gene encodes CDR1 SGHRS and CDR2 YFSETQ. The CDR3 is 14 residues long. Trimming pared 4 bases from V and 4 bases from J, leaving 14 bases between. A sample-barcoded 5' primer and a J-beta primer mix were used in a second PCR of roughly 6 to 12 cycles. A minimum of 2.5 million CDR3-containing paired-end reads was obtained for each sample. One entry per CDR3 protein, called by TCRdb with MiXCR from the 5' RACE reads. In the table there are fewer than 2 million distinct CDR3 sequences, about two fifths of which are singletons.

This sequence was found in a human donor in good health. The chain has TRBV5-1 and TRBJ1-2; D possibly corresponds to TRBD1 (6 bases). Sequencing input: blood. The CDR3 coding sequence is TGCGCCAGCAGCCCACAGGGAGCGCTCTATGGCTACACCTTC. This sequence encodes CASSPQGALYGYTF.